This T cell receptor beta chain derives from a study of OX40 agonist ivuxolimab in advanced cancers. Whole-study findings and limits: At 0.1 to 3.0 mg/kg and by week 6, CD4+ and CD8+ T cells in the blood had expanded clonally.

With regard to this clone: The target antigen is unknown.

V lost 1 base, J lost 8 bases, and 18 bases lay in between. The CDR3 contains 16 residues. Germline loops: CDR1 WNHNN, CDR2 SYGVQD (reference sequence). TCRdb keeps only in-frame clones here, not all; method: immunoSEQ multiplex PCR. The sample holds approximately 54,000 clones, roughly four fifths seen once. With baseline, cycle 4 day 1, and cycle 7 day 1 as timepoints, blood was sampled. The sequencing here drew on CD4+ or CD8+ T cells sorted from blood, taken in a trial of the OX40 agonist ivuxolimab. The origin of this receptor is an adult with an advanced solid tumor such as melanoma, head and neck, liver or kidney cancer. This chain uses TRBV10-1 with TRBJ2-1; D gene ambiguous. The CDR3 coding sequence is TGCGCCAGCAGTGAGTTTTCCGGTCCCCGGGCGGATGAGCAGTTCTTC. Its translation: CASSEFSGPRADEQFF.